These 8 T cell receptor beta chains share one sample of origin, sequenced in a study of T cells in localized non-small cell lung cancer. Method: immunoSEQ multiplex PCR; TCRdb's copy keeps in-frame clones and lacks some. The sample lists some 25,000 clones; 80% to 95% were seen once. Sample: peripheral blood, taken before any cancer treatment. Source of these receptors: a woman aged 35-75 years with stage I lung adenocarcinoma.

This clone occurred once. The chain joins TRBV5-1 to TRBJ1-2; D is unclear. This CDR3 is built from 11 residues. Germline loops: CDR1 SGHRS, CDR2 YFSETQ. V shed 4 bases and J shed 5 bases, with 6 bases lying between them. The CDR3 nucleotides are TGCGCCAGCAGCGATTCGTATGGCTACACCTTC. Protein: CASSDSYGYTF.

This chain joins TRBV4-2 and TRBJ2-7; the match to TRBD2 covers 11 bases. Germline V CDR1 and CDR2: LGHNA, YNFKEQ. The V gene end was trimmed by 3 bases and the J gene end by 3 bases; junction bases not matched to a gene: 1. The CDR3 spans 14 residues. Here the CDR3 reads CASSHGTSGYEQYF. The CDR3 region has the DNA TGTGCCAGCAGCCATGGGACTAGCGGCTACGAGCAGTACTTC.

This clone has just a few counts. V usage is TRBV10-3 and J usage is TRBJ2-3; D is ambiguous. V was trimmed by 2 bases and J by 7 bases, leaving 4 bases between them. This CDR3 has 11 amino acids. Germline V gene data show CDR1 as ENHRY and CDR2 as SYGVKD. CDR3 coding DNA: TGTGCCATCAGTGAGGCGTATACGCAGTATTTT. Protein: CAISEAYTQYF.

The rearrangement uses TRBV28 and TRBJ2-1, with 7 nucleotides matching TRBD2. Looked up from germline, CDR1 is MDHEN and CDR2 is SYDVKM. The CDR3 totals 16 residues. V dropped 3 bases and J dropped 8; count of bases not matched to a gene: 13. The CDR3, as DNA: TGTGCCAGCAGTTTTTTAGCGGGTGTGGCGAGCTATGAGCAGTTCTTC. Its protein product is CASSFLAGVASYEQFF.

The chain's CDR3 is CASSFRPDTQYF. The CDR3 DNA follows: TGTGCCAGCAGTTTTAGGCCAGATACGCAGTATTTT. The chain links TRBV28 to TRBJ2-3; D is uncertain. The CDR3 runs to 12 residues. V lost 3 bases and J lost 4, with 5 bases in between. Germline V gene lookup returns CDR1 MDHEN and CDR2 SYDVKM.

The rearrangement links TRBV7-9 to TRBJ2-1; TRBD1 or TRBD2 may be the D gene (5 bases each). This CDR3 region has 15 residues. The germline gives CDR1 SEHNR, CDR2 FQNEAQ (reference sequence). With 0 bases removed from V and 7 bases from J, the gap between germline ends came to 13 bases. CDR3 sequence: CASSLAGTPLNEQFF. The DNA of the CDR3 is TGTGCCAGCAGCTTAGCGGGGACGCCCCTGAATGAGCAGTTCTTC.

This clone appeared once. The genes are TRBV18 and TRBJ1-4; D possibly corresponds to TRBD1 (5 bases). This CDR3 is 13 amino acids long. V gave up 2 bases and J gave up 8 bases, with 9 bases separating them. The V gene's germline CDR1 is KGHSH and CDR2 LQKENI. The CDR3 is CASSPIREEKLFF. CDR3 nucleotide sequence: TGTGCCAGCTCACCAATCAGGGAGGAAAAACTGTTTTTT.

The CDR3, as DNA: TGTGCCAGCAGCCCTCAGCTGGTGGTGGGACGGGAGCAGTACTTC. Translated: CASSPQLVVGREQYF. The J gene is TRBJ2-7, the V gene TRBV21-1. TRBV21-1 is marked as a pseudogene. CDR3 length: 15 amino acids.